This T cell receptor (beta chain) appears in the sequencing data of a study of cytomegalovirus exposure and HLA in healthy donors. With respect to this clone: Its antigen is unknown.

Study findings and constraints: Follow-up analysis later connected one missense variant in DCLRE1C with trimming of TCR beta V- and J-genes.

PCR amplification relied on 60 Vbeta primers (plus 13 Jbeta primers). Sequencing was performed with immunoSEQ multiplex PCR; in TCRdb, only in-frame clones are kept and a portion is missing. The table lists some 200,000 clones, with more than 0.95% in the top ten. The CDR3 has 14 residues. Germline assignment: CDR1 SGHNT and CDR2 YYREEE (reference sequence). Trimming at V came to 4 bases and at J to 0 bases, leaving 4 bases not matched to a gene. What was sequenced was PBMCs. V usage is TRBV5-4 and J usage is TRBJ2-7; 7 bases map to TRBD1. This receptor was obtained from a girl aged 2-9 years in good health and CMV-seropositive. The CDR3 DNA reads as TGTGCCAGCAGCGTACGGGACAGCTCCTACGAGCAGTACTTC. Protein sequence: CASSVRDSSYEQYF.